The 23 T cell receptor beta chains below were found in one sample sequenced in a study of cytomegalovirus exposure and HLA in healthy donors. Using immunoSEQ multiplex PCR, the repertoire was profiled, and TCRdb retains in-frame clones only, with some absent. The data show 38,000 or so clones, 90% to 95% seen once. Sequencing was carried out using PBMCs. These receptors all stem from a man aged 18 to 35 in good health and CMV-seronegative.

The V and J genes are TRBV2 and TRBJ2-3; a possible D gene is TRBD1 (6 bases). This CDR3 spans 15 amino acids. The V end was cut by 2 bases, the J end by 4 bases, with 13 bases between. CDR1 and CDR2 (germline): SNHLY, FYNNEI. The CDR3 spells CASSERWDNADTQYF. The CDR3 DNA is TGTGCCAGCAGTGAAAGGTGGGACAACGCAGATACGCAGTATTTT.

V usage is TRBV19 and J usage is TRBJ2-6; 8 bases match TRBD2. Germline CDR1 is LNHDA and CDR2 is SQIVND (reference sequence). V lost 2 bases, J lost 2 bases, and 8 bases stayed unmatched. This CDR3 is 18 amino acids long. The CDR3 region is CASSIPYTGGTGANVLTF. The CDR3 DNA sequence: TGTGCCAGTAGTATACCCTACACGGGGGGGACTGGGGCCAACGTCCTGACTTTC.

The rearrangement links TRBV6-1 to TRBJ1-4, with D possibly being TRBD1 (6 bases). This CDR3 contains 13 residues. Germline lookup yields CDR1 MNHNS and CDR2 SASEGT. Trimming took 3 bases from V and 8 from J, leaving 10 bases between them. CDR3 sequence reads: CASSDRGGEKLFF. The CDR3 coding sequence is TGTGCCAGCAGTGACAGGGGAGGGGAAAAACTGTTTTTT.

The genes are TRBV20-1 and TRBJ2-7; no clear D gene. Germline-derived CDR1 and CDR2 are DFQATT and SNEGSKA (reference sequence). This CDR3 region has 11 residues. V was pared by 6 bases and J by 5 bases, with 11 bases between. Written as DNA, the CDR3 is TGCAGTGCCGGAGCCGCCCACGAGCAGTACTTC. Its translation: CSAGAAHEQYF.

The chain links TRBV7-9 to TRBJ2-5; 9 nucleotides line up with TRBD1. In germline, CDR1 is SEHNR, CDR2 FQNEAQ (reference sequence). The CDR3 contains 16 residues. Unmatched junction bases numbered 13, after V lost 1 base and J lost 10 bases. CDR3 amino acids: CASSLGAGQGISVQYF. CDR3 in DNA: TGTGCCAGCAGCTTAGGAGCGGGACAGGGAATTAGCGTCCAGTACTTC.

The rearrangement links TRBV5-6 to TRBJ2-3; 8 nucleotides match TRBD2. The CDR3 contains 17 residues. V gave up 4 bases and J gave up 2 bases; unmatched junction bases: 12. Germline loops: CDR1 SGHDT, CDR2 YYEEEE. CDR3 sequence reads: CASSGTSAGALTDTQYF. DNA of the CDR3: TGTGCCAGCAGCGGGACTAGTGCGGGGGCTCTCACAGATACGCAGTATTTT.

The V and J genes are TRBV10-3 and TRBJ2-2; 12 bases line up with TRBD2. The CDR3 runs to 16 residues. CDR1 is ENHRY and CDR2 is SYGVKD in the germline V gene. V lost 4 bases, J lost 6 bases, and 6 bases stayed unmatched. This CDR3 is CAISGTSGGPAGELFF. Here the CDR3 DNA reads TGTGCCATCAGTGGCACTAGCGGGGGGCCCGCCGGGGAGCTGTTTTTT.

CDR3 in amino acids: CASSLYPLGSGNTGELFF. CDR3 DNA: TGCGCCAGCAGCTTGTACCCCCTAGGTAGCGGGAACACCGGGGAGCTGTTTTTT. The chain recombines TRBV5-1 with TRBJ2-2; TRBD2 might be the D (6 bases). This CDR3 is built from 18 residues. Germline CDR1 reads SGHRS; CDR2 reads YFSETQ. V dropped 1 base and J dropped 1 base, with 17 bases sitting between them. The whole variable domain, filled in from reference TRBV5-1 and TRBJ2-2, reads KAGVTQTPRYLIKTRGQQVTLSCSPISGHRSVSWYQQTPGQGLQFLFEYFSETQRNKGNFPGRFSGRQFSNSRSEMNVSTLELGDSALYLCASSLYPLGSGNTGELFFGEGSRLTVL.

The J gene is TRBJ2-1, the V gene TRBV6-5; perhaps TRBD2 as D (5 bases). Deletions cut 3 bases from V and 5 bases from J, with 14 bases between. This CDR3 region has 15 residues. CDR1 and CDR2 from the germline V gene are MNHEY and SVGAGI. CDR3 DNA: TGTGCCAGCAGTTATTCGGGGTCCCCCCACAATGAGCAGTTCTTC. Translation gives CASSYSGSPHNEQFF.

The genes are TRBV19 and TRBJ2-5; no clear D gene. Germline V lookup: CDR1 LNHDA, CDR2 SQIVND (reference sequence). There are 15 residues in the CDR3. Trimming removed 4 bases from V and 1 base from J, with 13 bases in between. CDR3 nucleotide sequence: TGTGCCAGTAGTACGATAGCCGGAAGCCAAGAGACCCAGTACTTC. Its protein product is CASSTIAGSQETQYF. The variable domain in full, with the rest retrieved from reference TRBV19 and TRBJ2-5, is DGGITQSPKYLFRKEGQNVTLSCEQNLNHDAMYWYRQDPGQGLRLIYYSQIVNDFQKGDIAEGYSVSREKKESFPLTVTSAQKNPTAFYLCASSTIAGSQETQYFGPGTRLLVL.

The chain links TRBV4-1 to TRBJ2-1, with D hard to call. CDR1 is MGHRA and CDR2 is YSYEKL in the germline V gene. Trimming removed 1 base at V and 3 bases at J, with 4 bases between. The CDR3 totals 13 residues. The CDR3 region has the DNA TGCGCCAGCAGCCAAGGCTACTACAATGAGCAGTTCTTC. Protein sequence: CASSQGYYNEQFF.

The gene calls are TRBV4-2 and TRBJ1-1; D remains unclear. Germline loops: CDR1 LGHNA, CDR2 YNFKEQ. The CDR3 loop spans 15 amino acids. V shed 0 bases and J shed 0 bases, with 8 bases lying between them. CDR3 sequence reads: CASSQEYRVNTEAFF. Here the CDR3 DNA reads TGTGCCAGCAGCCAAGAATACCGGGTGAACACTGAAGCTTTCTTT.

The rearrangement links TRBV4-2 to TRBJ2-3, with 8 bases that match TRBD2. CDR1 is LGHNA, CDR2 YNFKEQ, per germline. There are 16 residues in the CDR3. Trimming removed 3 bases from V and 4 bases from J; junction bases left unmatched: 9. CDR3 nucleotides: TGTGCCAGCAGCCAGAACGGGGGGGCCGTTGCAGATACGCAGTATTTT. The encoded protein is CASSQNGGAVADTQYF.

The chain joins TRBV27 to TRBJ2-3; 9 bases map to TRBD2. The length of the CDR3 is 15 residues. The germline gives CDR1 MNHEY, CDR2 SMNVEV (reference sequence). V shed 3 bases, J shed 2 bases, and the junction held 3 bases outside the gene matches. The CDR3 region has the DNA TGTGCCAGCAGTTTGGTAGCGGGGGTCACAGATACGCAGTATTTT. Translating gives CASSLVAGVTDTQYF.

The rearrangement joins TRBV5-8 to TRBJ1-1; 10 nucleotides line up with TRBD1. J gave up 1 base and V 3 bases, and 3 bases lay outside the gene matches. This CDR3 spans 15 amino acids. The germline V gene has CDR1 SGHTS and CDR2 YDEGEE. The CDR3 nucleotides are TGTGCCAGCAGCTGGGGGGACAGGGGGAACACTGAAGCTTTCTTT. It yields the protein CASSWGDRGNTEAFF. The entire variable domain, with the rest obtained from reference TRBV5-8 and TRBJ1-1, is as follows: EAGVTQSPTHLIKTRGQQATLRCSPISGHTSVYWYQQALGLGLQFLLWYDEGEERNRGNFPPRFSGRQFPNYSSELNVNALELEDSALYLCASSWGDRGNTEAFFGQGTRLTVV.

This chain connects TRBV5-1 to TRBJ2-5, with 11 bases matching TRBD2. CDR3 length: 22 amino acids. Germline CDR1 SGHRS, CDR2 YFSETQ. With V trimmed by 0 bases and J by 1 base, 20 bases remained unmatched. The DNA for the CDR3 is TGCGCCAGCAGCTTGGAGGGTGGGGTCCTAGCGGGGGGCCCTACGTTCCAAGAGACCCAGTACTTC. Translating gives CASSLEGGVLAGGPTFQETQYF.

The chain employs TRBV12-2 and TRBJ1-5; the DNA was not compared with TRBD1, the D call given in the table. TRBV12-2 is flagged as a pseudogene. The CDR3 spans 17 residues. Here the CDR3 reads CASRLAFKGYSNQPQHF. The CDR3 coding sequence is TGTGCAAGTCGCTTAGCGTTCAAGGGGTATAGCAATCAGCCCCAGCATTTT.

The chain has TRBV27 and TRBJ1-2; no reliable D call. Deletions cut 7 bases from V and 4 bases from J, with 16 bases between. This CDR3 has 14 amino acids. Germline V gene data show CDR1 as MNHEY and CDR2 as SMNVEV (reference sequence). This CDR3 reads CASKSLESLYGYTF. As DNA, the CDR3 is TGTGCCAGCAAATCCCTCGAGTCCCTCTATGGCTACACCTTC.

This chain connects TRBV7-2 to TRBJ1-5; tentatively, D is TRBD1 (5 bases). V dropped 5 bases and J dropped 6 bases, with 17 bases sitting between them. CDR3 length: 15 residues. Germline V gene data show CDR1 as SGHTA and CDR2 as FQGNSA. CDR3: CASSPGGGSGQPQHF. The CDR3, as DNA: TGTGCCAGCAGCCCCGGGGGGGGGTCCGGTCAGCCCCAGCATTTT. Variable domain in full (rest from reference TRBV7-2 and TRBJ1-5): GAGVSQSPSNKVTEKGKDVELRCDPISGHTALYWYRQSLGQGLEFLIYFQGNSAPDKSGLPSDRFSAERTGGSVSTLTIQRTQQEDSAVYLCASSPGGGSGQPQHFGDGTRLSIL.

CDR3 nucleotide sequence: TGTGCCAGCAGCTTAGGGGGGTCAGGGGGCTTCACAGATACGCAGTATTTT. Translated, it gives CASSLGGSGGFTDTQYF. V usage is TRBV7-2 and J usage is TRBJ2-3; 8 bases fit TRBD1. Germline values: CDR1 SGHTA, CDR2 FQGNSA. Trimming removed 1 base from V and 2 bases from J; junction bases left unmatched: 8. This CDR3 has 17 residues. Full variable domain (rest looked up from reference TRBV7-2 and TRBJ2-3): GAGVSQSPSNKVTEKGKDVELRCDPISGHTALYWYRQSLGQGLEFLIYFQGNSAPDKSGLPSDRFSAERTGGSVSTLTIQRTQQEDSAVYLCASSLGGSGGFTDTQYFGPGTRLTVL.

This clone was seen once. The chain recombines TRBV10-3 with TRBJ2-2; TRBD1 is a possible D gene (5 bases). Germline V gives CDR1 ENHRY, CDR2 SYGVKD. This CDR3 has 12 amino acids. V dropped 8 bases and J dropped 3 bases, with 7 bases sitting between them. The CDR3 coding sequence is TGTGCCATCGAAGGGGACACCGGGGAGCTGTTTTTT. Protein product: CAIEGDTGELFF.

This clone showed up just once. The chain recombines TRBV6-5 with TRBJ2-5; D perhaps matches TRBD1 (5 bases). CDR1 and CDR2 (germline): MNHEY, SVGAGI. The CDR3 loop spans 13 amino acids. V was clipped by 6 bases and J by 2 bases, with 10 bases between them. Written as DNA, the CDR3 is TGTGCCAGCAGGCAGGGTATTCAAGAGACCCAGTACTTC. This encodes CASRQGIQETQYF.

The CDR3: CASSLDRQPNTEAFF. In DNA form, the CDR3 reads TGTGCCAGCTCACTAGACAGGCAGCCGAACACTGAAGCTTTCTTT. The rearrangement joins TRBV18 to TRBJ1-1, with D possibly being TRBD1 (6 bases). Germline V CDR1 and CDR2: KGHSH, LQKENI. The CDR3 loop spans 15 amino acids. V was cut by 4 bases and J by 1 base, with 13 bases left in between.